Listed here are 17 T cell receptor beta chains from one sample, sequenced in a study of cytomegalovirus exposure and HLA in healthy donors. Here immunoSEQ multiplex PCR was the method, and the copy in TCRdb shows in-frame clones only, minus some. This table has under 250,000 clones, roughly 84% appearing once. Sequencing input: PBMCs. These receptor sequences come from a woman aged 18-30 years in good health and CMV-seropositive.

The CDR3 is CASSRRKGEARDRRYEQYF. The CDR3 DNA reads as TGCGCCAGCAGCCGAAGAAAAGGGGAAGCCCGGGACAGACGGTACGAGCAGTACTTC. V is TRBV4-1 and J is TRBJ2-7; 7 nucleotides match TRBD1. This CDR3 has 19 amino acids. The germline CDR1 and CDR2 sequences are MGHRA and YSYEKL. The V segment lost 4 bases and the J segment 4 bases; nucleotides outside the gene matches: 22.

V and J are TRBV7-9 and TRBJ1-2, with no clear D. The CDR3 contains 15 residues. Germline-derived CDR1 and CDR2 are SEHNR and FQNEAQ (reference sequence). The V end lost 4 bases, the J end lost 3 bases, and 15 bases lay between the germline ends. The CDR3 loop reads CASSSRTPDDYGYTF. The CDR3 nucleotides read TGTGCCAGCAGCTCTCGGACTCCCGACGACTATGGCTACACCTTC.

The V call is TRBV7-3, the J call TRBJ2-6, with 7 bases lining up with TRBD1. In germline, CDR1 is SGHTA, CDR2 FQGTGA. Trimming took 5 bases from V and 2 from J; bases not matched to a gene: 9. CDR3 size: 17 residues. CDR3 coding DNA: TGTGCCAGCAGCCAAACACAAACAGGGGCTGGGGCCAACGTCCTGACTTTC. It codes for CASSQTQTGAGANVLTF.

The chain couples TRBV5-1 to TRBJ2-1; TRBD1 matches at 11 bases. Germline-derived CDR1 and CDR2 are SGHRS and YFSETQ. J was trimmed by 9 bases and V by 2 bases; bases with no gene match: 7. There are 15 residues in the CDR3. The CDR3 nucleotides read TGCGCCAGCAGCTTTCGGACAGGGGGCTATGGTGAGCAGTTCTTC. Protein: CASSFRTGGYGEQFF.

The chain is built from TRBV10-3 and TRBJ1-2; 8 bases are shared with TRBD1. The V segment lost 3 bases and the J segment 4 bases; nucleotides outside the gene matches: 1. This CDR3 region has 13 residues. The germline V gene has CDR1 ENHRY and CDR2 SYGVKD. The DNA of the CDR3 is TGTGCCATCAGTGAAGACAGGGGCTATGGCTACACCTTC. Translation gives CAISEDRGYGYTF.

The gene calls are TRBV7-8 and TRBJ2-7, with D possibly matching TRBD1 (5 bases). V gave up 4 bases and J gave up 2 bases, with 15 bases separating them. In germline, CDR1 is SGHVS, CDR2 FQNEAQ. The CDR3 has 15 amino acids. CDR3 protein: CASSSQESITYEQYF. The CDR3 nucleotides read TGTGCCAGCAGCTCACAGGAGAGTATTACCTACGAGCAGTACTTC.

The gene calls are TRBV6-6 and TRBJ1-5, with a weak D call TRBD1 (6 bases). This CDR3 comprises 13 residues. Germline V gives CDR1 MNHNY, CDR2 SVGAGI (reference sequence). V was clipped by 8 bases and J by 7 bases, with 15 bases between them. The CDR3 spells CASQTGTNQPQHF. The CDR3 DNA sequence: TGTGCCAGCCAGACAGGTACAAACCAGCCCCAGCATTTT.

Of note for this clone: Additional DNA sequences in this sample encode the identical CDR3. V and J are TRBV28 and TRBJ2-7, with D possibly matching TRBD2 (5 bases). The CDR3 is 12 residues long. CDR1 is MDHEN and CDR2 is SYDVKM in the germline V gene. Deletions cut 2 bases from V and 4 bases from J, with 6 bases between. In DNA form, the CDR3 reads TGTGCCAGCAGTTTACGGGGATACGAGCAGTACTTC. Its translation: CASSLRGYEQYF.

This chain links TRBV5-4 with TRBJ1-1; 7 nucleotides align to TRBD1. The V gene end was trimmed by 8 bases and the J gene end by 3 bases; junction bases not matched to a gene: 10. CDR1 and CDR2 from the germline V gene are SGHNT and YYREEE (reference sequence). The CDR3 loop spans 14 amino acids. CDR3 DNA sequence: TGTGCCAGTTTCCTAGACAGGGCTGACACTGAAGCTTTCTTT. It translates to CASFLDRADTEAFF.

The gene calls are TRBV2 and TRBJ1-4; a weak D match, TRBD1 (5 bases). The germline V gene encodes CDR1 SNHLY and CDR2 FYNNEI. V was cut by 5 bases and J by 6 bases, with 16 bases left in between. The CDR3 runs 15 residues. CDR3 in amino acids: CASSMQGGSDEKLFF. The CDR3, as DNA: TGTGCCAGCAGTATGCAGGGTGGATCAGATGAAAAACTGTTTTTT.

The CDR3 loop is CASSLSLGVTEAFF. The CDR3 DNA reads TGTGCCAGCAGTTTATCGTTAGGGGTCACTGAAGCTTTCTTT. The chain joins TRBV27 to TRBJ1-1; tentatively, D is TRBD1 (5 bases). With 0 bases removed from V and 4 bases from J, the gap between germline ends came to 9 bases. Germline assignment: CDR1 MNHEY and CDR2 SMNVEV (reference sequence). The CDR3 is 14 amino acids.

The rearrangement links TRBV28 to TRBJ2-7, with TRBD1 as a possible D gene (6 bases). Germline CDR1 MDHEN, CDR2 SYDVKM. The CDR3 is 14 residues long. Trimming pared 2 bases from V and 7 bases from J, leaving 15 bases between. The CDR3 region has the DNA TGTGCCAGCAGTTTAGGGCAGGGGAAGTGGGAGCAGTACTTC. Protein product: CASSLGQGKWEQYF. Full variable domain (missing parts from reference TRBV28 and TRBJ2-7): DVKVTQSSRYLVKRTGEKVFLECVQDMDHENMFWYRQDPGLGLRLIYFSYDVKMKEKGDIPEGYSVSREKKERFSLILESASTNQTSMYLCASSLGQGKWEQYFGPGTRLTVT.

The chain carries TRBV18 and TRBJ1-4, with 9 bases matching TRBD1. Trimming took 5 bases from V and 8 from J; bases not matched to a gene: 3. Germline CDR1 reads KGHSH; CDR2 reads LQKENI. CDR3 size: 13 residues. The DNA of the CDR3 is TGTGCCAGCTCAAGGGGACAGGGAGAAAAACTGTTTTTT. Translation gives CASSRGQGEKLFF.

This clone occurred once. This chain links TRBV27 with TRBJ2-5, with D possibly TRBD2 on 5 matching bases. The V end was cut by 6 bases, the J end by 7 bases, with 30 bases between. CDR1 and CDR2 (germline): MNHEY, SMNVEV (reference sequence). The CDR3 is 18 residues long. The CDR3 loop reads CASSSALRLAPPYGTQYF. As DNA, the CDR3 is TGTGCCAGCAGCTCCGCCCTGAGGCTAGCCCCGCCATATGGGACCCAGTACTTC.

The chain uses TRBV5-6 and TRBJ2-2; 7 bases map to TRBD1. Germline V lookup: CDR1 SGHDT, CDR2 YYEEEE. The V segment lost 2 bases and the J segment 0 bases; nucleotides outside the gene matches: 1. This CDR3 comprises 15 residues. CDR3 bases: TGTGCCAGCAGCTTCGACAGGGCGAACACCGGGGAGCTGTTTTTT. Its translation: CASSFDRANTGELFF.

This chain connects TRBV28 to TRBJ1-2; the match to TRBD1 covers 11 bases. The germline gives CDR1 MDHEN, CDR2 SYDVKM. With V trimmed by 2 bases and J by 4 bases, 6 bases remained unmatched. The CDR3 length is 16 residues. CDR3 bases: TGTGCCAGCAGTTTAGCCCGGACAGGGGGCTTCTATGGCTACACCTTC. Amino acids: CASSLARTGGFYGYTF.

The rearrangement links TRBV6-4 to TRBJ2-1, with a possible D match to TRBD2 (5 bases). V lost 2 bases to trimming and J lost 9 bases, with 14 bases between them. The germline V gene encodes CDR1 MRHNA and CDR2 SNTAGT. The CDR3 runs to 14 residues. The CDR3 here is CASSDGGPAREQFF. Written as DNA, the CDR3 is TGTGCCAGCAGTGACGGCGGGCCCGCCCGTGAGCAGTTCTTC.